This T cell receptor (beta chain) was profiled in a study of CD8 T cells in ankylosing spondylitis. General study findings and limits: Matched synovial fluid from ankylosing spondylitis patients was reported to be enriched for disease-linked clones. Disease-linked clones had a CD8+ phenotype and relatively low frequency in peripheral blood. A TCR beta motif made of about 8 highly homologous variants seemed typical of ankylosing spondylitis blood.

This clonotype has ten or more counts. Its antigen is not known. Quantitative 5'-RACE with molecular barcodes was used to make the TCR beta libraries. From the 5' RACE reads, TCRdb called clonotypes with MiXCR, one entry per CDR3 protein. The table has about 160,000 distinct CDR3 sequences, around 8.9% seen once. The TCR originated in a female donor with ankylosing spondylitis or in good health (not recorded which). The sample was blood, either unsorted or a sorted T cell fraction (not recorded which).

The CDR3 sequence is CASSEQGSYNEQFF. CDR3 bases: TGTGCCAGCAGTGAACAGGGGAGCTACAATGAGCAGTTCTTC. V and J are TRBV25-1 and TRBJ2-1; possible D gene TRBD1, 6 bases. CDR3 length equals 14 residues. V was pared by 2 bases and J by 3 bases, with 8 bases between. Per germline, CDR1 MGHDK and CDR2 SYGVNS.